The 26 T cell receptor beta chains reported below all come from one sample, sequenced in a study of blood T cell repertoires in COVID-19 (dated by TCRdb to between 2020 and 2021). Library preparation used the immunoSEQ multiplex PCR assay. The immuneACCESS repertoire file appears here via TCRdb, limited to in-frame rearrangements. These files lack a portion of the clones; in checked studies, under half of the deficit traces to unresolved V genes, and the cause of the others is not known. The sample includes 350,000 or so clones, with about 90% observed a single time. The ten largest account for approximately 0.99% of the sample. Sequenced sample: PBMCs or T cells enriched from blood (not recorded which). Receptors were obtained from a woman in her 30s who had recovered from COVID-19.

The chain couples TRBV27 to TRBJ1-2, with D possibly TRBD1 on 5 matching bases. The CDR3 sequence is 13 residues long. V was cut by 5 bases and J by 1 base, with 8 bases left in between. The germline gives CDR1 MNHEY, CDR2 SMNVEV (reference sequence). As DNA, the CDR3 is TGTGCCAGCAGTAGACAGCTTAACTATGGCTACACCTTC. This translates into CASSRQLNYGYTF.

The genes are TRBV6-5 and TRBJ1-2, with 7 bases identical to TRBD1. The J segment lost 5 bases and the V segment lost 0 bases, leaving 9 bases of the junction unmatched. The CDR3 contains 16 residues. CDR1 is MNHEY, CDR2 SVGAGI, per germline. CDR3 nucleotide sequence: TGTGCCAGCAGTTACTCGACAGGGTATAATTCGTATGGCTACACCTTC. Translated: CASSYSTGYNSYGYTF.

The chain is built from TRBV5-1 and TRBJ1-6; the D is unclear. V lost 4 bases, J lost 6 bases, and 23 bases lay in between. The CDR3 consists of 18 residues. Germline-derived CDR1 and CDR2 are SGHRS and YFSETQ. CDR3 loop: CASSTGLGGSPANSPLHF. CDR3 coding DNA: TGCGCCAGCAGCACTGGTCTTGGCGGGTCTCCAGCTAATTCACCCCTCCACTTT.

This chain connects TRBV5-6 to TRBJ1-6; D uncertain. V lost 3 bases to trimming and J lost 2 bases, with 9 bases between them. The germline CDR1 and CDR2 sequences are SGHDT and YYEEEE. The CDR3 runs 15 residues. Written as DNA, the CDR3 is TGTGCCAGCAGCTCAGGATCTACCTATAATTCACCCCTCCACTTT. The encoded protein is CASSSGSTYNSPLHF.

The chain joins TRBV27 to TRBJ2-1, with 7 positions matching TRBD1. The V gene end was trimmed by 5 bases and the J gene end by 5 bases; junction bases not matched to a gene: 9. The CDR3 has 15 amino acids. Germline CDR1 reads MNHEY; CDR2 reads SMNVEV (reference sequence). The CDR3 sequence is CASSLTGIKDNEQFF. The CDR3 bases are TGTGCCAGCAGTCTGACAGGGATCAAGGACAATGAGCAGTTCTTC.

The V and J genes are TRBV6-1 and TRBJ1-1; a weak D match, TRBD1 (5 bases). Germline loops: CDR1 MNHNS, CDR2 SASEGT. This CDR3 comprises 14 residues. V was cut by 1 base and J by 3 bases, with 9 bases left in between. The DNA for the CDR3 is TGTGCCAGCAGTGAAGAGGCAGGGTACACTGAAGCTTTCTTT. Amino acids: CASSEEAGYTEAFF.

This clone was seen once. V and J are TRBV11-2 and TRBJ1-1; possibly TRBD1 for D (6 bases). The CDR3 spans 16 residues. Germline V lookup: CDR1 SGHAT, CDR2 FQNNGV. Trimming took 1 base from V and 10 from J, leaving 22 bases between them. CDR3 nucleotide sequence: TGTGCCAGCAGCTTAGCGGGGGGCGGAGTGGCGGGAGGAGCTTTCTTT. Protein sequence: CASSLAGGGVAGGAFF. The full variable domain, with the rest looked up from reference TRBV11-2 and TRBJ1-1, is EAGVAQSPRYKIIEKRQSVAFWCNPISGHATLYWYQQILGQGPKLLIQFQNNGVVDDSQLPKDRFSAERLKGVDSTLKIQPAKLEDSAVYLCASSLAGGGVAGGAFFGQGTRLTVV.

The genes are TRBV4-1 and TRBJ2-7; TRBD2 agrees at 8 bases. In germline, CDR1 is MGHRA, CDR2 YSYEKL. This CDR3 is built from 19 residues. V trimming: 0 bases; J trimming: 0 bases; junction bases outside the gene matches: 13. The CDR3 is CASSQDTSGRGGRSYEQYF. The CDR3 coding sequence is TGCGCCAGCAGCCAAGACACGAGCGGTCGCGGGGGGCGCTCCTACGAGCAGTACTTC.

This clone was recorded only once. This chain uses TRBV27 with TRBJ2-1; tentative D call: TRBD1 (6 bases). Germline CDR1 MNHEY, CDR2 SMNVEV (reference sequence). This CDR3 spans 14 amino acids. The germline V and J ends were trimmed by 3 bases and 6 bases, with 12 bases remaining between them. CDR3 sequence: CASSFQGIGNEQFF. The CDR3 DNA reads TGTGCCAGCAGTTTTCAGGGGATAGGCAATGAGCAGTTCTTC.

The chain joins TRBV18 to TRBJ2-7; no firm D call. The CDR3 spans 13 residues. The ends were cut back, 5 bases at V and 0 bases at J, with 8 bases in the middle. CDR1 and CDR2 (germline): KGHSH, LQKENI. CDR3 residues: CASSSPSSYEQYF. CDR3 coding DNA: TGTGCCAGCTCATCTCCTAGCTCCTACGAGCAGTACTTC.

The CDR3 region is CASSLSENEQFF. The CDR3 nucleotides read TGCGCCAGCAGCTTATCGGAGAATGAGCAGTTCTTC. This chain links TRBV5-1 with TRBJ2-1; D remains unclear. The CDR3 extends over 12 amino acids. CDR1 and CDR2 from the germline V gene are SGHRS and YFSETQ. Trimming removed 2 bases at V and 7 bases at J, with 7 bases between.

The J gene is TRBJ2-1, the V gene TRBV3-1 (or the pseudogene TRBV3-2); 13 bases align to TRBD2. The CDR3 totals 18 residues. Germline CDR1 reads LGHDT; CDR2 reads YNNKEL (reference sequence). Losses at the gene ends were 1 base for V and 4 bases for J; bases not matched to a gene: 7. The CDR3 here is CASSQGTGTSGEYNEQFF. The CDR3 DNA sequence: TGTGCCAGCAGCCAAGGAACCGGGACTAGCGGGGAGTACAATGAGCAGTTCTTC.

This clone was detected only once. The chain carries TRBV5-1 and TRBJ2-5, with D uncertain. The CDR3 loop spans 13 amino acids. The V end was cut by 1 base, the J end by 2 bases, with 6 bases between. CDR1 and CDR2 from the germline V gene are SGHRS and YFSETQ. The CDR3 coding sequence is TGCGCCAGCAGCTTGACGAGTCAAGAGACCCAGTACTTC. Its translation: CASSLTSQETQYF.

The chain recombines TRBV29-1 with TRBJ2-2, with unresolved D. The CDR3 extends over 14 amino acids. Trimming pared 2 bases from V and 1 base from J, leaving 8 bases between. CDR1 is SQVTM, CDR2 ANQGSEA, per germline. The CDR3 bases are TGCAGCGTTGAACCACTGCTGAACACCGGGGAGCTGTTTTTT. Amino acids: CSVEPLLNTGELFF.

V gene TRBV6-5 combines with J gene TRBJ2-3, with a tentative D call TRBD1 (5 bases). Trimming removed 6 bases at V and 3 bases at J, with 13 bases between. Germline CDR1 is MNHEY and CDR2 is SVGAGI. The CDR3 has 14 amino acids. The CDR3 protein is CASSSQGPTDTQYF. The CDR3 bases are TGTGCCAGCAGCTCTCAGGGTCCTACAGATACGCAGTATTTT.

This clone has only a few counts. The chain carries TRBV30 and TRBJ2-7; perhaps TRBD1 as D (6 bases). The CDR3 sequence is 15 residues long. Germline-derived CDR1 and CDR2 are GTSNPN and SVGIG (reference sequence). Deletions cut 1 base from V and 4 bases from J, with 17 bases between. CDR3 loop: CAWSEVKGRGYEQYF. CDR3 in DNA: TGTGCCTGGAGTGAAGTTAAAGGCAGGGGATACGAGCAGTACTTC.

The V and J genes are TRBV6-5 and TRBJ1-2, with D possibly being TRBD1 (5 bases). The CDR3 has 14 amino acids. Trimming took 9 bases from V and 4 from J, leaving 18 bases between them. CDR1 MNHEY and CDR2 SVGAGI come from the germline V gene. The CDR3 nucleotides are TGTGCCAGTCTCGGACGAGGAGGGGCCTATGGCTACACCTTC. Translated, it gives CASLGRGGAYGYTF.

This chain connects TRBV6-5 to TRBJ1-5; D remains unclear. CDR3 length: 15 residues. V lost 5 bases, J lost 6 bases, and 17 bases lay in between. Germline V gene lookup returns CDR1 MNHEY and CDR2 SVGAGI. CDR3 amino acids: CASSPPGLRGQPQHF. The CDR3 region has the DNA TGTGCCAGCAGTCCCCCCGGCTTGCGGGGTCAGCCCCAGCATTTT.

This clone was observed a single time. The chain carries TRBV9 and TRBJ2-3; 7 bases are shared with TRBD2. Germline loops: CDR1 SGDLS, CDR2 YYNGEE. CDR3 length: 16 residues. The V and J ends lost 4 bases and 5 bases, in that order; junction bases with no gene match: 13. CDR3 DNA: TGTGCCAGCAGCACCGGGACTACTCACCCCGGAGATACGCAGTATTTT. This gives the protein CASSTGTTHPGDTQYF.

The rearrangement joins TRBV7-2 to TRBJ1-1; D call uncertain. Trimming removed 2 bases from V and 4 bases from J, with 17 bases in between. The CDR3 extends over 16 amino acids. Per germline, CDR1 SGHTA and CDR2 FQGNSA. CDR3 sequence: CASSLFKSRSGTEAFF. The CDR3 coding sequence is TGTGCCAGCAGCTTATTTAAAAGCCGGTCCGGCACTGAAGCTTTCTTT.

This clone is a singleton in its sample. The CDR3 here is CASSTAGRENTEAFF. The CDR3 nucleotides are TGCGCCAGCAGCACTGCGGGTCGGGAGAACACTGAAGCTTTCTTT. The V gene is TRBV5-1, the J gene TRBJ1-1; the D is unclear. The germline V gene has CDR1 SGHRS and CDR2 YFSETQ. V lost 4 bases, J lost 1 base, and 14 bases lay in between. The CDR3 has 15 amino acids.

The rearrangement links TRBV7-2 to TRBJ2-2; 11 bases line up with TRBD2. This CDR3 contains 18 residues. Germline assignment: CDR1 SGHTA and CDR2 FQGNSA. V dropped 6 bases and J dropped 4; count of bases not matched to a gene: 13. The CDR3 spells CASRDLLSGGASTGELFF. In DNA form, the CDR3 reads TGTGCCAGCAGGGACCTCCTTAGCGGGGGGGCAAGCACCGGGGAGCTGTTTTTT.

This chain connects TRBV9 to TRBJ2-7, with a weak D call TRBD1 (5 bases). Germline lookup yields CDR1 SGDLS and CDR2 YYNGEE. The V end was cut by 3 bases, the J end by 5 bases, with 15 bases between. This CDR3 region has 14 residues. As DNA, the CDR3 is TGTGCCAGCAGCGCACAGGTTCAGAACCACGAGCAGTACTTC. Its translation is CASSAQVQNHEQYF. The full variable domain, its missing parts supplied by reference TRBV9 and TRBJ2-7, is DSGVTQTPKHLITATGQRVTLRCSPRSGDLSVYWYQQSLDQGLQFLIQYYNGEERAKGNILERFSAQQFPDLHSELNLSSLELGDSALYFCASSAQVQNHEQYFGPGTRLTVT.

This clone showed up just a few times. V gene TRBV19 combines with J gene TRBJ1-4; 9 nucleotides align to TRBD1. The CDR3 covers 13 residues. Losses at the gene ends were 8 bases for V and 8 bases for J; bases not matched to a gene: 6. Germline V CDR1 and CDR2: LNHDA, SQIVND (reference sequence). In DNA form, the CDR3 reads TGTGCCAGTGGGACAGGGATAAGGGAAAAACTGTTTTTT. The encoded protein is CASGTGIREKLFF.

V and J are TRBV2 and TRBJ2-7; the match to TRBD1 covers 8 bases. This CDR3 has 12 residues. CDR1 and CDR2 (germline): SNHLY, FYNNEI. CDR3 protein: CEDRGRGNEQYF. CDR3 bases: TGTGAAGACAGGGGAAGGGGCAACGAGCAGTACTTC.

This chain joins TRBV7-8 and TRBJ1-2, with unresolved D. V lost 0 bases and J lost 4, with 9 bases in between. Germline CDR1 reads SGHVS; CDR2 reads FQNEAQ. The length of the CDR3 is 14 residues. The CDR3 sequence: CASSLAEGTYGYTF. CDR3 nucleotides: TGTGCCAGCAGCTTAGCGGAGGGAACCTATGGCTACACCTTC.